This passage covers 17 T cell receptor beta chains from one sample sequenced in a study of post-analysis software for immune sequencing data. Whole-study findings and limits: Comparison of patients with controls showed a handful of TRBV segments more frequent in patients, TRBV5-6, TRBV5-1 and TRBV20-1 among them.

Their recognized antigens are unknown. Every TCR beta cDNA library bore unique molecular identifiers. One entry per CDR3 protein results from TCRdb running MiXCR on the PCR reads. The sample has 600,000 to 700,000 distinct CDR3 sequences, 59% seen once. Specimen: blood. The receptors were gathered from a girl aged 2 to 9 with multiple sclerosis.

The chain carries TRBV20-1 and TRBJ2-3; 11 bases fit TRBD2. This CDR3 comprises 12 residues. CDR1 and CDR2 from the germline V gene are DFQATT and SNEGSKA (reference sequence). J lost 7 bases, V lost 6 bases, and 3 bases had no gene match. Here the CDR3 reads CSAGTSGYTQYF. The CDR3 bases are TGCAGTGCAGGGACTAGCGGCTATACGCAGTATTTT.

The rearrangement links TRBV4-2 to TRBJ2-7, with D hard to call. The V end lost 0 bases, the J end lost 0 bases, and 12 bases lay between the germline ends. The CDR3 is made up of 16 amino acids. The germline CDR1 and CDR2 sequences are LGHNA and YNFKEQ. For the CDR3, the DNA is TGTGCCAGCAGCCAAGATAGGGCGGTACCCTCCTACGAGCAGTACTTC. Translated, it gives CASSQDRAVPSYEQYF.

This clonotype was detected once. This rearrangement joins TRBV12-3 or TRBV12-4 to TRBJ2-3, with D uncertain. The CDR3 consists of 12 residues. V was pared by 7 bases and J by 5 bases, with 10 bases between. The CDR3 nucleotides read TGTGCCAGCACTGAGACCGGAGATACGCAGTATTTT. Protein: CASTETGDTQYF.

This sequence joins TRBV2 and TRBJ2-1; 11 nucleotides align to TRBD2. The trim removed 6 bases at V and 3 bases at J, leaving 7 bases unmatched. CDR1 and CDR2 from the germline V gene are SNHLY and FYNNEI. The CDR3 runs to 16 residues. The CDR3 spells CASRQLLAGVYNEQFF. CDR3 sequence (DNA): TGTGCCAGCAGGCAACTACTAGCGGGAGTCTACAATGAGCAGTTCTTC.

The chain has TRBV7-9 and TRBJ2-1, with TRBD1 identical over 9 bases. Germline CDR1 and CDR2: SEHNR and FQNEAQ (reference sequence). V lost 5 bases and J lost 7; bases outside the gene matches: 18. The CDR3 extends over 18 amino acids. Here the CDR3 DNA reads TGTGCCAGCAGCCTGGGGACAGGGTGGAAAAGCGGGCTAAATGAGCAGTTCTTC. Translated, it gives CASSLGTGWKSGLNEQFF.

This chain links TRBV6-4 with TRBJ1-1, with D tentatively TRBD1 (6 bases). The germline gives CDR1 MRHNA, CDR2 SNTAGT. The CDR3 has 14 amino acids. Trimming took off 7 bases at V and 0 bases at J, with 12 bases between the two ends. DNA for the CDR3: TGTGCCAGCACCATGGACAGCTTGAACACTGAAGCTTTCTTT. Its translation: CASTMDSLNTEAFF.

CDR3 sequence (DNA): TGTGCCAGCAGTGACCACGGGACAGGGAAGGCCCCCTTCTCCTACAATGAGCAGTTCTTC. Protein sequence: CASSDHGTGKAPFSYNEQFF. J is TRBJ2-1 and V is TRBV2, with 9 bases identical to TRBD1. Germline CDR1 SNHLY, CDR2 FYNNEI. With V trimmed by 3 bases and J by 0 bases, 15 bases remained unmatched. This CDR3 comprises 20 residues.

This clonotype was observed a few times. The chain couples TRBV4-1 to TRBJ2-1; D not resolved. The V gene lost 6 bases and the J gene lost 3 bases, with 3 bases spanning the gap. Germline V gene data show CDR1 as MGHRA and CDR2 as YSYEKL. The CDR3 runs to 11 residues. DNA for the CDR3: TGCGCCAGCAGGGACTACAATGAGCAGTTCTTC. Translated, it gives CASRDYNEQFF.

Written as DNA, the CDR3 is TGTGCCAGCAGACCCTTCAACGATACGCAGTATTTT. Protein product: CASRPFNDTQYF. The rearrangement links TRBV7-9 to TRBJ2-3, with D unresolved. Germline loops: CDR1 SEHNR, CDR2 FQNEAQ (reference sequence). The CDR3 is 12 amino acids. The ends were cut back, 6 bases at V and 6 bases at J, with 10 bases in the middle.

The chain employs TRBV27 and TRBJ2-3; 8 positions match TRBD1. V was pared by 5 bases and J by 3 bases, with 10 bases of the junction left unmatched. This CDR3 has 16 residues. CDR1 and CDR2 from the germline V gene are MNHEY and SMNVEV (reference sequence). The CDR3 DNA reads TGTGCCAGCAGTCCCAGGACAGGGATGGGGACAGATACGCAGTATTTT. Residues: CASSPRTGMGTDTQYF.

This clonotype occurred a few times. The chain is built from TRBV12-5 and TRBJ2-1, with 8 bases that match TRBD1. The CDR3 totals 14 residues. Germline assignment: CDR1 LGHNT and CDR2 FRNRAP. V shed 4 bases, J shed 4 bases, and the junction held 3 bases outside the gene matches. The CDR3 sequence: CASGSGQAYNEQFF. The CDR3 DNA reads TGTGCTAGTGGTTCGGGACAGGCATACAATGAGCAGTTCTTC.

This chain connects TRBV7-2 to TRBJ2-3; TRBD1 or TRBD2 may be the D gene (6 bases each). The CDR3 is made up of 14 amino acids. Germline-derived CDR1 and CDR2 are SGHTA and FQGNSA. V was cut by 8 bases and J by 3 bases, with 15 bases left in between. This CDR3 is CASGVLGGTDTQYF. In nucleotides, the CDR3 is TGTGCCAGCGGGGTCCTAGGGGGGACAGATACGCAGTATTTT.

This chain links TRBV20-1 with TRBJ2-2; D possibly corresponds to TRBD1 (6 bases). V lost 4 bases, J lost 5 bases, and 14 bases lay in between. Germline-derived CDR1 and CDR2 are DFQATT and SNEGSKA (reference sequence). CDR3 length: 14 residues. The CDR3 DNA is TGCAGTGCTACACAGGGTAGTCTAACCGGGGAGCTGTTTTTT. It yields the protein CSATQGSLTGELFF.

This clonotype was found a few times. V and J are TRBV2 and TRBJ2-1; TRBD2 is a possible D gene (6 bases). The V gene lost 8 bases and the J gene lost 3 bases, with 17 bases spanning the gap. The CDR3 contains 15 residues. Looked up from germline, CDR1 is SNHLY and CDR2 is FYNNEI. CDR3 coding DNA: TGTGCCAGCCCTGGAGGGACGGCCGTCTACAATGAGCAGTTCTTC. It is translated as CASPGGTAVYNEQFF.

This clonotype was observed a few times. The chain couples TRBV5-6 to TRBJ2-4; D is uncertain. The V gene lost 4 bases and the J gene lost 3 bases, with 2 bases spanning the gap. Germline CDR1 reads SGHDT; CDR2 reads YYEEEE. The CDR3 spans 11 residues. Here the CDR3 reads CASSNKNIQYF. CDR3 bases: TGTGCCAGCAGCAACAAAAACATTCAGTACTTC.

The chain employs TRBV29-1 and TRBJ1-2; the D gene is possibly TRBD1 (5 bases). The CDR3 is made up of 15 amino acids. CDR1 and CDR2 (germline): SQVTM, ANQGSEA. Trimming took off 3 bases at V and 8 bases at J, with 22 bases between the two ends. In DNA form, the CDR3 reads TGCAGCGTTGACCCCTTAAATGACAGTCTGAAAGGCTACACCTTC. This sequence encodes CSVDPLNDSLKGYTF. Combining the CDR3 with reference TRBV29-1 and TRBJ1-2 gives the whole variable domain SAVISQKPSRDICQRGTSLTIQCQVDSQVTMMFWYRQQPGQSLTLIATANQGSEATYESGFVIDKFPISRPNLTFSTLTVSNMSPEDSSIYLCSVDPLNDSLKGYTFGSGTRLTVV.

The chain combines TRBV20-1 with TRBJ2-1; no firm D call. Germline CDR1 and CDR2: DFQATT and SNEGSKA (reference sequence). CDR3 size: 14 residues. The germline V and J ends were trimmed by 4 bases and 7 bases, with 17 bases remaining between them. CDR3 loop: CSAKKQNSMNEQFF. DNA of the CDR3: TGCAGTGCTAAAAAACAGAATTCAATGAATGAGCAGTTCTTC.